This passage covers 14 T cell receptor beta chains from one sample sequenced in a study of T cell repertoires in cytomegalovirus infection. Each CDR3 protein gets one entry after TCRdb re-called the reads with MiXCR. Of roughly 500,000 distinct CDR3 sequences detected, about 10% appear once; the ten largest clones hold roughly 10%. The sample comprised PBMCs. The receptors derive from a human donor in good health (CMV status not recorded). Some clones in this sample may be carry-over from other donors' samples.

This clonotype was detected ten times or more. The chain uses TRBV25-1 and TRBJ2-7, with a weak D call TRBD2 (6 bases). Germline CDR1 is MGHDK and CDR2 is SYGVNS. There are 14 residues in the CDR3. Trimming cost V 2 bases and J 7 bases, with 15 bases left between them. The CDR3: CASSETAGYNEQYF. CDR3 bases: TGTGCCAGCAGTGAAACGGCGGGGTATAATGAGCAGTACTTC.

This clonotype was observed many times. The gene calls are TRBV7-9 and TRBJ1-1; TRBD1 might be the D (5 bases). Germline CDR1 and CDR2: SEHNR and FQNEAQ (reference sequence). The germline V and J ends were trimmed by 7 bases and 6 bases, with 15 bases remaining between them. The CDR3 loop spans 13 amino acids. CDR3 coding DNA: TGTGCCAGCAACTTTCGGGGGATTGCTGAAGCTTTCTTT. This codes for CASNFRGIAEAFF.

This clonotype was observed many times. This chain links TRBV3-1 with TRBJ2-2; D unclear. The CDR3 has 12 residues. Germline-derived CDR1 and CDR2 are LGHDT and YNNKEL (reference sequence). The V end lost 6 bases, the J end lost 6 bases, and 8 bases lay between the germline ends. This CDR3 is CASRATAGELFF. The CDR3, as DNA: TGTGCCAGCAGGGCAACTGCCGGGGAGCTGTTTTTT.

The V call is TRBV12-3 or TRBV12-4, the J call TRBJ1-2; the D gene is possibly TRBD1 (5 bases). Trimming stripped 11 bases from V and 2 bases from J, with 12 bases between. This CDR3 has 12 residues. The CDR3 DNA is TGTGCCGGGTATGGGGGGAACTATGGCTACACCTTC. Its translation: CAGYGGNYGYTF.

This clonotype was seen ten or more times. The chain joins TRBV10-3 to TRBJ1-3; D is unresolved. This CDR3 is 13 amino acids long. Germline V gene sequence: CDR1 ENHRY, CDR2 SYGVKD. The V gene lost 10 bases and the J gene lost 0 bases, with 10 bases spanning the gap. The CDR3 nucleotides read TGTGCCACGCAGTTAAGCTCTGGAAACACCATATATTTT. Amino acids: CATQLSSGNTIYF.

This clonotype was found once. Since a much larger clone is just one base distant, this may be a read error. The chain recombines TRBV5-1 with TRBJ1-1; D is uncertain. Trimming stripped 0 bases from V and 0 bases from J, with 9 bases between. CDR1 and CDR2 from the germline V gene are SGHRS and YFSETQ. The CDR3 totals 15 residues. The CDR3 coding sequence is TGCGCCAGCAGCTTGGATCTCGGGGTGAACACTGAAGCTTTCTTT. Protein: CASSLDLGVNTEAFF.

This clonotype occurred many times. The chain combines TRBV11-2 with TRBJ2-7; 7 bases fit TRBD1. This CDR3 has 13 residues. The germline V gene has CDR1 SGHAT and CDR2 FQNNGV. With 4 bases clipped from V and 5 bases from J, the junction kept 5 bases outside the gene matches. The DNA of the CDR3 is TGTGCCAGCAGCTCCAGGGGGATGAACGAGCAGTACTTC. Its protein product is CASSSRGMNEQYF.

The rearrangement uses TRBV20-1 and TRBJ2-7; 7 positions agree with TRBD1. CDR1 is DFQATT, CDR2 SNEGSKA, per germline (reference sequence). With V trimmed by 7 bases and J by 0 bases, 9 bases remained unmatched. CDR3 size: 14 residues. CDR3 sequence (DNA): TGCAGTGTGGCACCAGGGGGTTTCTCCTACGAGCAGTACTTC. It specifies CSVAPGGFSYEQYF.

This clonotype appeared many times. This chain links TRBV27 with TRBJ1-5; 12 bases are a match to TRBD1. Trimming took 3 bases from V and 7 from J; bases not matched to a gene: 4. The CDR3 has 15 residues. The germline V gene has CDR1 MNHEY and CDR2 SMNVEV (reference sequence). The CDR3, as DNA: TGTGCCAGCAGTTTTCGGGGACAGGGGGCACAGCCCCAGCATTTT. Translation: CASSFRGQGAQPQHF.

As for this clonotype: This may be a read error: a much more frequent sequence differs by one nucleotide. V usage is TRBV14 and J usage is TRBJ2-5, with D maybe TRBD1 (6 bases). The CDR3 covers 15 residues. Between the trimmed V and J ends, which lost 8 bases and 3 bases, there was a span of 19 bases. Per the germline V gene, CDR1 is SGHDN and CDR2 is FVKESK. The chain's CDR3 is CASASIQGSEETQYF. The DNA for the CDR3 is TGTGCCAGCGCCTCGATTCAGGGGTCAGAAGAGACCCAGTACTTC.

This clonotype was observed a handful of times. This chain connects TRBV18 to TRBJ2-7; 7 bases fit TRBD1. There are 14 residues in the CDR3. V lost 6 bases, J lost 7 bases, and 12 bases stayed unmatched. CDR1 and CDR2 (germline): KGHSH, LQKENI. The CDR3 protein is CASSTGQDRQEQYF. CDR3 in DNA: TGTGCCAGCTCTACCGGACAGGACCGTCAAGAGCAGTACTTC. The complete variable domain, with remaining parts taken from reference TRBV18 and TRBJ2-7, reads NAGVMQNPRHLVRRRGQEARLRCSPMKGHSHVYWYRQLPEEGLKFMVYLQKENIIDESGMPKERFSAEFPKEGPSILRIQQVVRGDSAAYFCASSTGQDRQEQYFGPGTRLTVT.

The rearrangement links TRBV19 to TRBJ2-7; D is perhaps TRBD1 (6 bases). This CDR3 is built from 13 residues. CDR1 and CDR2 (germline): LNHDA, SQIVND (reference sequence). V lost 4 bases to trimming and J lost 2 bases, with 9 bases between them. DNA for the CDR3: TGTGCCAGTAGTACAGGACAGCCCTACGAGCAGTACTTC. As protein: CASSTGQPYEQYF.

This clonotype was recorded at least ten times. The chain couples TRBV28 to TRBJ2-7; perhaps TRBD2 as D (5 bases). CDR3 length equals 12 residues. V lost 3 bases and J 8 bases, leaving 11 bases between the germline ends. Per the germline V gene, CDR1 is MDHEN and CDR2 is SYDVKM. As DNA, the CDR3 is TGTGCCAGCAGTTTTCAAGAGGGTAAGCAGTACTTC. Translation: CASSFQEGKQYF.

There are many counts of this clonotype. The chain employs TRBV7-9 and TRBJ2-1; D perhaps matches TRBD1 (6 bases). This CDR3 is 15 amino acids long. The germline gives CDR1 SEHNR, CDR2 FQNEAQ (reference sequence). V was cut by 5 bases and J by 3 bases, with 14 bases left in between. DNA of the CDR3: TGTGCCAGCAGCGACCGGGACACAATCTACAATGAGCAGTTCTTC. Amino acid sequence: CASSDRDTIYNEQFF. Using reference TRBV7-9 and TRBJ2-1 for the parts outside the CDR3, the full variable domain is DTGVSQNPRHKITKRGQNVTFRCDPISEHNRLYWYRQTLGQGPEFLTYFQNEAQLEKSRLLSDRFSAERPKGSFSTLEIQRTEQGDSAMYLCASSDRDTIYNEQFFGPGTRLTVL.